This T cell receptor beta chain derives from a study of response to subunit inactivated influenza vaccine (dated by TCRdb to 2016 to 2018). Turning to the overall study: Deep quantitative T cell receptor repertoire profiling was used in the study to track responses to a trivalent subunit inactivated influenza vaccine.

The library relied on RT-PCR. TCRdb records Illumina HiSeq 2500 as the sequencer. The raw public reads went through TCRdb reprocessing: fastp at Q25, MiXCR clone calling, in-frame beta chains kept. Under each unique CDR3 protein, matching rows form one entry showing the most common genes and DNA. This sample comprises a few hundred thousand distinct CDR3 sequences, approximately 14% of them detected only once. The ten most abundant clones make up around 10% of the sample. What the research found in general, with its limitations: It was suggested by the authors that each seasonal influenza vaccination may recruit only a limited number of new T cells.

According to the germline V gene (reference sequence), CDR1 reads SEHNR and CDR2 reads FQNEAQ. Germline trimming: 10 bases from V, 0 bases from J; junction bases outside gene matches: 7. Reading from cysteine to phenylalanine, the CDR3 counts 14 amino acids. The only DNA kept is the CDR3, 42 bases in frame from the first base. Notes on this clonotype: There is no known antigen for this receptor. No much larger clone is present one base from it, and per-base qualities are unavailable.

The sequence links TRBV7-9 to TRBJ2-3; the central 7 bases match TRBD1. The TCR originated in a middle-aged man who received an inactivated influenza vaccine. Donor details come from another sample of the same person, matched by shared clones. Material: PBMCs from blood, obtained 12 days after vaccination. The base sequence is TGTGCCACCCAGTGGGACAGTAGCACAGATACGCAGTATTTT. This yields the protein CATQWDSSTDTQYF. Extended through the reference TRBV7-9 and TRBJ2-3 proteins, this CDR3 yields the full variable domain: DTGVSQNPRHKITKRGQNVTFRCDPISEHNRLYWYRQTLGQGPEFLTYFQNEAQLEKSRLLSDRFSAERPKGSFSTLEIQRTEQGDSAMYLCATQWDSSTDTQYFGPGTRLTVL.